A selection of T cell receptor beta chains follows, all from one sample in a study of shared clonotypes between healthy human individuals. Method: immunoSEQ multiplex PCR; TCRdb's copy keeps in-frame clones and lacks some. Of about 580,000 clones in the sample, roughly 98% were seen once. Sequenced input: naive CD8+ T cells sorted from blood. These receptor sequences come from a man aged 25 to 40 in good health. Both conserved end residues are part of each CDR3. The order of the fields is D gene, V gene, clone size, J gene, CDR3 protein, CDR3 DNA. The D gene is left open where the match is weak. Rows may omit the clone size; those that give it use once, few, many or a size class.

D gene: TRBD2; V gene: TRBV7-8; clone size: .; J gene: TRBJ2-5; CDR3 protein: CASSLLASGQETQYF; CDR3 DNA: TGTGCCAGCAGCTTACTTGCTAGCGGACAAGAGACCCAGTACTTC
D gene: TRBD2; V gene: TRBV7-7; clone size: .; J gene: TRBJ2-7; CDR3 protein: CASSPELGGSRNEQYF; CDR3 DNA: TGTGCTAGCAGCCCCGAGCTGGGCGGGAGTAGGAACGAGCAGTACTTC
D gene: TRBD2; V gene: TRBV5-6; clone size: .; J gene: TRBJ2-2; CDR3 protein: CASRGGGTSGTTGELFF; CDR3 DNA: TGTGCCAGCAGAGGAGGAGGGACTAGCGGTACCACCGGGGAGCTGTTTTTT
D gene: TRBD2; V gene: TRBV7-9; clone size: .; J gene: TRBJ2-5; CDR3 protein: CASSLAGTSPSETQYF; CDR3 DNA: TGTGCCAGCAGCTTAGCGGGGACTAGCCCGTCGGAGACCCAGTACTTC
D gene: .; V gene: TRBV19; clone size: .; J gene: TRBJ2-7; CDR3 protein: CASSILIRGPLNEQYF; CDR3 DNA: TGTGCCAGTAGTATTCTTATCAGGGGACCATTGAACGAGCAGTACTTC
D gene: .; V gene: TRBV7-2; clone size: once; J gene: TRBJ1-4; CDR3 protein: CASSPSMGLEKLFF; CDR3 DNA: TGTGCCAGCAGCCCATCAATGGGTCTGGAAAAACTGTTTTTT
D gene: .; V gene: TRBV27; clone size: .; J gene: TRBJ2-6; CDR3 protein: CASSFVSGANVLTF; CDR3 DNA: TGTGCCAGCAGTTTCGTCTCTGGGGCCAACGTCCTGACTTTC
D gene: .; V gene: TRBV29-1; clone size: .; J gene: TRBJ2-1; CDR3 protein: CSVYPIGGYEQFF; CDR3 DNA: TGCAGCGTTTACCCCATAGGAGGCTATGAGCAGTTCTTC
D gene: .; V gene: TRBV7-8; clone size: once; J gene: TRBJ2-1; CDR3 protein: CASSQDGNEQFF; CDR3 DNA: TGTGCCAGCAGTCAAGATGGCAATGAGCAGTTCTTC
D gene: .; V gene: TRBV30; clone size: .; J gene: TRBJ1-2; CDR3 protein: CAWSEDTYGYTF; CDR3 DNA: TGTGCCTGGAGTGAAGACACCTATGGCTACACCTTC
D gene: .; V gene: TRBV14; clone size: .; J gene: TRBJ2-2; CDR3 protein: CASSLIDGVNPLSVGELFF; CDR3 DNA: TGTGCCAGCAGCCTAATAGACGGCGTGAACCCCCTCAGTGTCGGGGAGCTGTTTTTT
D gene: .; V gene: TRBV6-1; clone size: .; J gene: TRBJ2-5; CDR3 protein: CASSEDVSETQYF; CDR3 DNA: TGTGCCAGCAGTGAAGATGTTTCAGAGACCCAGTACTTC
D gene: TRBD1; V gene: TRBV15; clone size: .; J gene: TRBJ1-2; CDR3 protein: CATSRDSGGRAYGYTF; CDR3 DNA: TGTGCCACCAGCAGAGATTCAGGGGGCAGGGCCTATGGCTACACCTTC
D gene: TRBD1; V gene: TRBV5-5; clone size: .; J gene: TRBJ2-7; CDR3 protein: CASSLDPLLGTGPLQQYF; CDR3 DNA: TGTGCCAGCAGCTTGGACCCCCTGCTCGGGACAGGGCCTCTACAGCAGTACTTC
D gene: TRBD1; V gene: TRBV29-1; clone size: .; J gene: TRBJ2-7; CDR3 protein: CSVVFSGQGYEQYF; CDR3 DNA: TGCAGCGTTGTATTCAGCGGACAGGGCTACGAGCAGTACTTC
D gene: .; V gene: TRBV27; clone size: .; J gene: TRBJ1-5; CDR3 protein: CASSLLGQNQPQHF; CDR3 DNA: TGTGCCAGCAGTTTATTGGGTCAGAATCAGCCCCAGCATTTT
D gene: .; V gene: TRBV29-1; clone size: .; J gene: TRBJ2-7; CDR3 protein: CSVVGDPTYEQYF; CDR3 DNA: TGCAGCGTTGTGGGAGACCCTACCTACGAGCAGTACTTC
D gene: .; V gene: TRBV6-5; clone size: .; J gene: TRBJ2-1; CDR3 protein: CASSYSKAGEQFF; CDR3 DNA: TGTGCCAGCAGTTACTCGAAGGCGGGGGAGCAGTTCTTC
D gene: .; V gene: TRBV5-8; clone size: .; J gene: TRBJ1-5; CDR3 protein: CASSTYPGPSQPQHF; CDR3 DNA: TGTGCCAGCAGCACTTACCCGGGACCGAGTCAGCCCCAGCATTTT
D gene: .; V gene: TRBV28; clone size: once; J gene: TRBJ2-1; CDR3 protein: CASSTASASEDNEQFF; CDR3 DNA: TGTGCCAGCAGTACCGCTTCGGCTAGTGAGGACAATGAGCAGTTCTTC
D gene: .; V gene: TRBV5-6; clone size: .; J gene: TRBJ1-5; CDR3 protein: CASSLDRVRIPSNQPQHF; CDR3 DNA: TGTGCCAGCAGCTTGGACAGGGTCAGGATCCCTTCCAATCAGCCCCAGCATTTT
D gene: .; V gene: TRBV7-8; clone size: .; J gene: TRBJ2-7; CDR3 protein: CASSSRGGRSYEQYF; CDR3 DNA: TGTGCCAGCAGCAGCCGAGGGGGAAGGTCCTACGAGCAGTACTTC
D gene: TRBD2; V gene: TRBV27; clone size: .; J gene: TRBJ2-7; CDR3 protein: CASSLSGGPHEQYF; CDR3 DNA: TGTGCCAGCAGTTTATCGGGAGGGCCTCACGAGCAGTACTTC
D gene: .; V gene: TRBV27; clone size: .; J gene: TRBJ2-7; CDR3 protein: CASSLSGGDRSYEQYF; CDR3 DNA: TGTGCCAGCAGTTTATCTGGCGGGGACCGATCCTACGAGCAGTACTTC
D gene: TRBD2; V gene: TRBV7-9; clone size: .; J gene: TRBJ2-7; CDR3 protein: CASNSREGGPGTYEQYF; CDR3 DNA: TGTGCCAGCAACAGTAGGGAGGGAGGGCCCGGGACCTACGAGCAGTACTTC
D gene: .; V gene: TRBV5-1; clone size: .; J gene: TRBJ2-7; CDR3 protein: CASSLELSGTGYHEQYF; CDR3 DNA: TGCGCCAGCAGCTTGGAGTTAAGTGGTACAGGGTACCACGAGCAGTACTTC
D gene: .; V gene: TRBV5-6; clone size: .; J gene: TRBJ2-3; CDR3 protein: CASSLVDTQYF; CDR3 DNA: TGTGCCAGCAGCTTGGTAGATACGCAGTATTTT
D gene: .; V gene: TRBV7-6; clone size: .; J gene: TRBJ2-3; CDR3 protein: CASSPSGGLDTQYF; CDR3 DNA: TGTGCCAGCAGCCCATCCGGAGGCTTGGATACGCAGTATTTT
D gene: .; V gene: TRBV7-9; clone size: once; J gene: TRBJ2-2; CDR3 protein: CASSSYTGELFF; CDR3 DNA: TGTGCCAGCAGTAGCTACACCGGGGAGCTGTTTTTT
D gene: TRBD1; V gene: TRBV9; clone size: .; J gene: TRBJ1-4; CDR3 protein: CASSGQTGAPEKLFF; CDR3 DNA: TGTGCCAGCAGCGGCCAGACAGGGGCCCCAGAAAAACTGTTTTTT
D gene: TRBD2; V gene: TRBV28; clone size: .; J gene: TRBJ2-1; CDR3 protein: CASSRREGRDNEQFF; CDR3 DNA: TGTGCCAGCAGTAGGCGGGAGGGCCGGGACAATGAGCAGTTCTTC
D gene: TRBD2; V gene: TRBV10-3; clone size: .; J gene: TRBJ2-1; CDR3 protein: CAISETSGAYNEQFF; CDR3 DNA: TGTGCCATCAGTGAGACTAGCGGAGCCTACAATGAGCAGTTCTTC
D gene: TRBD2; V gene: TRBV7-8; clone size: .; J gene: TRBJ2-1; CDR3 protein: CASSPNQGLAGEVEQFF; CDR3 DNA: TGTGCCAGCAGCCCAAACCAGGGACTAGCGGGAGAGGTTGAGCAGTTCTTC
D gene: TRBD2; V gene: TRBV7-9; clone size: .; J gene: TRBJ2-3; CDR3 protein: CASSQGLAGKLTQYF; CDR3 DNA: TGTGCCAGCAGCCAGGGACTAGCGGGAAAGTTGACGCAGTATTTT
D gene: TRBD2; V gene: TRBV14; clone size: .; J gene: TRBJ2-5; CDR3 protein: CASSEIAGMIKTQYF; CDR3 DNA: TGTGCCAGCAGTGAAATAGCGGGAATGATAAAGACCCAGTACTTC
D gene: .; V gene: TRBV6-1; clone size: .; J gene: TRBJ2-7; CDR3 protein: CALATGMGLYEQYF; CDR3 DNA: TGTGCCTTGGCAACAGGGATGGGGTTGTACGAGCAGTACTTC
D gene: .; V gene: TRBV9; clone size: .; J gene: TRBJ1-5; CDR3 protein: CASSVEDNQPQHF; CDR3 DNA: TGTGCCAGCAGCGTAGAGGACAATCAGCCCCAGCATTTT
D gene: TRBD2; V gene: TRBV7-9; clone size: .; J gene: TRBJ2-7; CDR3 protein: CASSPRGGVSYEQYF; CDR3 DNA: TGTGCCAGCAGCCCCCGGGGGGGAGTTTCCTACGAGCAGTACTTC
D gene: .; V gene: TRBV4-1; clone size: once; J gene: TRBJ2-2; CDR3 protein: CASSLSQASGELFF; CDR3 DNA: TGCGCCAGCAGCCTTTCTCAGGCTAGCGGGGAGCTGTTTTTT
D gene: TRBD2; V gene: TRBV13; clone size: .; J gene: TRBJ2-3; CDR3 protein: CATETSRRGMDTQYF; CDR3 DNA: TGTGCCACCGAGACTAGCAGGAGAGGGATGGATACGCAGTATTTT
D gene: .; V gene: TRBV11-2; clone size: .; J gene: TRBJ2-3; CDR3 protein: CASSRDTQYF; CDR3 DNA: TGTGCCAGCTCTCGAGATACGCAGTATTTT
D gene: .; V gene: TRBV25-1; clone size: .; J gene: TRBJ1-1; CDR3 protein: CASGPRTEAFF; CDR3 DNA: TGTGCCAGCGGACCTCGGACTGAAGCTTTCTTT
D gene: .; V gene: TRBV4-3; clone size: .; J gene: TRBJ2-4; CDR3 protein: CASSQELQGHGWAKNIQYF; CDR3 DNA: TGCGCCAGCAGCCAAGAACTCCAGGGACACGGCTGGGCCAAAAACATTCAGTACTTC
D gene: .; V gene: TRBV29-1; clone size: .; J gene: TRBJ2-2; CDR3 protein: CSGIGDTGELFF; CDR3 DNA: TGCAGCGGTATAGGGGACACCGGGGAGCTGTTTTTT
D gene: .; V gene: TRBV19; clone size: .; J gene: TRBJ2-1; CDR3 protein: CAREELRRDEQFF; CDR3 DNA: TGTGCCAGGGAAGAACTTAGGCGAGATGAGCAGTTCTTC
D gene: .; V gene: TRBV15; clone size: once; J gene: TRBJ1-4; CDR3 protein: CATSRPDSATNEKLFF; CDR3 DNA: TGTGCCACCAGCAGGCCTGACAGTGCAACTAATGAAAAACTGTTTTTT
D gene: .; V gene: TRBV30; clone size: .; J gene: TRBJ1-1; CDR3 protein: CAWFSPWDGDEAFF; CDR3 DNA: TGTGCCTGGTTTTCACCCTGGGACGGAGATGAAGCTTTCTTT
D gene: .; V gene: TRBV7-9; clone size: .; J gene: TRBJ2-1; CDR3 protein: CASSFGYLGNEQFF; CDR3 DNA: TGTGCCAGCAGCTTCGGCTATCTCGGCAATGAGCAGTTCTTC
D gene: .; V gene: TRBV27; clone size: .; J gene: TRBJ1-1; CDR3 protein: CASRRTDLNTEAFF; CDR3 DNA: TGTGCCAGCAGACGGACAGACTTGAACACTGAAGCTTTCTTT
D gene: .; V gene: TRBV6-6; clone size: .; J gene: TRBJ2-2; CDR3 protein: CASSPLSGLTGELFF; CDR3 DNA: TGTGCCAGCAGTCCTTTGTCGGGTTTGACCGGGGAGCTGTTTTTT
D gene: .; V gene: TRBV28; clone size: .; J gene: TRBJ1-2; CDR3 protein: CASSLEAGDPTNYGYTF; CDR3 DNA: TGTGCCAGCAGTTTAGAGGCAGGAGATCCGACTAACTATGGCTACACCTTC
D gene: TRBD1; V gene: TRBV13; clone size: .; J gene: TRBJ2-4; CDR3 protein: CASSLGPGQETSDIQYF; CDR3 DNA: TGTGCCAGCAGCTTAGGCCCAGGACAGGAGACTTCGGACATTCAGTACTTC
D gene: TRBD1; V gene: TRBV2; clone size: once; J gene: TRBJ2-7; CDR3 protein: CASSERTGGAYEQYF; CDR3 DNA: TGTGCCAGCAGTGAGCGGACAGGGGGCGCTTACGAGCAGTACTTC